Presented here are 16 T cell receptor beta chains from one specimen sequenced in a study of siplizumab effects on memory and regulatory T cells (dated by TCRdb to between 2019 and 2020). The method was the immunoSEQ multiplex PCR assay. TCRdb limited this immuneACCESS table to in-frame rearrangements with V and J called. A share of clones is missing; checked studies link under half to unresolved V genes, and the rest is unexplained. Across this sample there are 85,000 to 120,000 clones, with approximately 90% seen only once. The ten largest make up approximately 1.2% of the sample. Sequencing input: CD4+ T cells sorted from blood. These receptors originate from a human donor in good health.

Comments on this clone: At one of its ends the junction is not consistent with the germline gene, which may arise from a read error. The CDR3 DNA follows: TGTGCCAGCAGCTTACAGGGGGACTCCCACGAGCAGTACTTC. Protein: CASSLQGDSHEQYF. This rearrangement joins TRBV7-9 to TRBJ2-7, with D tentatively TRBD1 (7 bases). Germline V gene sequence: CDR1 SEHNR, CDR2 FQNEAQ (reference sequence). The CDR3 is made up of 14 amino acids.

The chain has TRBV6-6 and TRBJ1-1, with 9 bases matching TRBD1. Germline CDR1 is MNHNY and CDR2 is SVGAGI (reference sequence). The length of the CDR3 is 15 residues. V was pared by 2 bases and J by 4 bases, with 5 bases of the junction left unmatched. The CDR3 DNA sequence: TGTGCCAGCAGTTACAGGACAGGGGTGAGCACTGAAGCTTTCTTT. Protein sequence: CASSYRTGVSTEAFF.

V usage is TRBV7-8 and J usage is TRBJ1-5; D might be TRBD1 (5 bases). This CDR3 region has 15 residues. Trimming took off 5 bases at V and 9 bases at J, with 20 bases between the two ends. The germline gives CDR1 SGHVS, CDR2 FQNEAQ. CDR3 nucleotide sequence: TGTGCCAGCAGCCCTATAACAGGAACCTTGGGGCCCCAGCATTTT. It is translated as CASSPITGTLGPQHF.

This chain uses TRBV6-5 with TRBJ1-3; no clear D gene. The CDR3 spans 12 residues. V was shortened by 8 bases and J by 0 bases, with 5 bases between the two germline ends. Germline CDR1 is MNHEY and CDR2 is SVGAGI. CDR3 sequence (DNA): TGTGCCAGCGGGTACTCTGGAAACACCATATATTTT. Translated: CASGYSGNTIYF.

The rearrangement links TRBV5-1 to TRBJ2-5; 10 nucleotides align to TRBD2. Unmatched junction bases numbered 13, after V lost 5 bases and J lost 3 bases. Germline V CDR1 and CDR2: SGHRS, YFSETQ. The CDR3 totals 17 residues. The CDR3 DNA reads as TGCGCCAGCAGTTGGGGACTAGCGACTACCTACGAAGAGACCCAGTACTTC. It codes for CASSWGLATTYEETQYF.

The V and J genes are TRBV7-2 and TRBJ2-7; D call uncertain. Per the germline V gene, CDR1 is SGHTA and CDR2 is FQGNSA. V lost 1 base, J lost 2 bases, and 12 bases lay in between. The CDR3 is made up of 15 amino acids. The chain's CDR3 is CASSLVALNTYEQYF. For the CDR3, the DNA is TGTGCCAGCAGCTTAGTGGCTCTCAACACCTACGAGCAGTACTTC. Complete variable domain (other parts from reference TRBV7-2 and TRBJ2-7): GAGVSQSPSNKVTEKGKDVELRCDPISGHTALYWYRQSLGQGLEFLIYFQGNSAPDKSGLPSDRFSAERTGGSVSTLTIQRTQQEDSAVYLCASSLVALNTYEQYFGPGTRLTVT.

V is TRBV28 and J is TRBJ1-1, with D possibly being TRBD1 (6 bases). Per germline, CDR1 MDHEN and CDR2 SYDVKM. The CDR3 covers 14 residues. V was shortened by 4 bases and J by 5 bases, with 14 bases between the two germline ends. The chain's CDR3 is CASSYTGLGTEAFF. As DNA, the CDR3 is TGTGCCAGCAGTTATACAGGGCTTGGTACTGAAGCTTTCTTT.

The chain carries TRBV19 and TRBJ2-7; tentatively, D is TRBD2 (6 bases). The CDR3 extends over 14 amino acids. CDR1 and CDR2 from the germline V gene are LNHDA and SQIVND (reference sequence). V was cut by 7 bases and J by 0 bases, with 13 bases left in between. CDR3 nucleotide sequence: TGTGCCAGTAATAGGGCGGGGAGCTCCTACGAGCAGTACTTC. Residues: CASNRAGSSYEQYF. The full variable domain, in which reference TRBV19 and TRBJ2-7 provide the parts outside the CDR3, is DGGITQSPKYLFRKEGQNVTLSCEQNLNHDAMYWYRQDPGQGLRLIYYSQIVNDFQKGDIAEGYSVSREKKESFPLTVTSAQKNPTAFYLCASNRAGSSYEQYFGPGTRLTVT.

CDR3 sequence reads: CASSGTGGTRGEAFF. The CDR3 DNA reads as TGTGCCAGCAGTGGGACAGGGGGCACGAGGGGTGAAGCTTTCTTT. The chain joins TRBV25-1 to TRBJ1-1; 11 nucleotides match TRBD1. The CDR3 length is 15 residues. The ends lost 4 bases at V and 7 bases at J; junction bases unmatched: 8. Germline V CDR1 and CDR2: MGHDK, SYGVNS. The variable domain in full, with the rest retrieved from reference TRBV25-1 and TRBJ1-1, is EADIYQTPRYLVIGTGKKITLECSQTMGHDKMYWYQQDPGMELHLIHYSYGVNSTEKGDLSSESTVSRIRTEHFPLTLESARPSHTSQYLCASSGTGGTRGEAFFGQGTRLTVV.

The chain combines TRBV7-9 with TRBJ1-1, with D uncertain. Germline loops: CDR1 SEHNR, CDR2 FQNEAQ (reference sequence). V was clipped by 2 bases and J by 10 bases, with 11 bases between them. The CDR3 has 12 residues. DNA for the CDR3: TGTGCCAGCAGCTTATACGTCAGAGGAGCTTTCTTT. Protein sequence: CASSLYVRGAFF.

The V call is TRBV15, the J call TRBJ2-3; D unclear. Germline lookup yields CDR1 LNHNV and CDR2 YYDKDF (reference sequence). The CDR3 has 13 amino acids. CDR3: CAEPRSSTDTQYF. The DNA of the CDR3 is TGTGCTGAGCCGAGGTCTAGCACAGATACGCAGTATTTT.

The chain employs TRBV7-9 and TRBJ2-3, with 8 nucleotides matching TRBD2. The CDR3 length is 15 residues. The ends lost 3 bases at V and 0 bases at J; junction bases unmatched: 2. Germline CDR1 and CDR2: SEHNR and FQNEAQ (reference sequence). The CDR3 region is CASSLVAGSTDTQYF. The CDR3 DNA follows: TGTGCCAGCAGCTTGGTAGCGGGAAGCACAGATACGCAGTATTTT.

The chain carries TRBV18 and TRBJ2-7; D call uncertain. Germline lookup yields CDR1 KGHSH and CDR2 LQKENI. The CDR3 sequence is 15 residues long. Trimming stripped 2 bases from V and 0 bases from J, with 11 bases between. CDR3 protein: CASSPSAPSSYEQYF. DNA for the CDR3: TGTGCCAGCTCACCAAGCGCGCCAAGCTCCTACGAGCAGTACTTC.

CDR3 protein: CASSYYTDTGELFF. The CDR3 nucleotides are TGTGCCAGCAGTTATTATACCGACACCGGGGAGCTGTTTTTT. The V gene is TRBV6-6, the J gene TRBJ2-2; the D is unclear. CDR3 length: 14 amino acids. Germline V gene sequence: CDR1 MNHNY, CDR2 SVGAGI (reference sequence). Trimming took 3 bases from V and 3 from J, leaving 8 bases between them.

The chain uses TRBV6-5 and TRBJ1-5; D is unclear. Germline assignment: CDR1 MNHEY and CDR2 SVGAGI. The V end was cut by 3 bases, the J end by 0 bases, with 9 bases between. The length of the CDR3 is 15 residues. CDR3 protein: CASSYNSFSNQPQHF. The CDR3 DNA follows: TGTGCCAGCAGTTATAATTCCTTTAGCAATCAGCCCCAGCATTTT.

CDR3 sequence: CASSRLNNEQFF. The CDR3 nucleotides are TGCGCCAGCAGCAGACTCAACAATGAGCAGTTCTTC. The gene calls are TRBV5-1 and TRBJ2-1; D gene ambiguous. Germline V gene lookup returns CDR1 SGHRS and CDR2 YFSETQ. V lost 4 bases to trimming and J lost 5 bases, with 7 bases between them. The CDR3 extends over 12 amino acids.